This TCR beta chain was identified during a study of blood T cell repertoires in COVID-19. In the study overall: The United States, Italy and Spain were the sources of the acute and convalescent COVID-19 samples.

The ends lost 1 base at V and 8 bases at J; junction bases unmatched: 10. The CDR3 extends over 17 amino acids. The germline V gene has CDR1 SGHRS and CDR2 YFSETQ. How the authors handled the data: How many nucleated cells were present was estimated from reference gene primer amplification. The repertoire was sequenced with immunoSEQ multiplex PCR; TCRdb's copy has only in-frame clones and lacks some. Clone size and the V and J calls come from that table; the DNA yielded D and trimming. This sample has over 200,000 clones, with 92% found just once. The genes are TRBV5-1 and TRBJ2-1, with 12 positions matching TRBD2. The TCR was taken from a man aged 55-75 years with COVID-19, enrolled during active disease. The specimen was peripheral blood. CDR3 coding DNA: TGCGCCAGCAGCTTGACTGCGTCTAGCGGGGGGGCCCATGAGCAGTTCTTC. Translated: CASSLTASSGGAHEQFF.